The clone carrying this TCR beta chain came up a few times. Its cognate antigen is unknown. CDR3 length: 13 amino acids. Germline CDR1 DFQATT, CDR2 SNEGSKA (reference sequence). Trimming at V came to 5 bases and at J to 10 bases, leaving 10 bases not matched to a gene. The authors ran a second PCR of about 6 to 12 cycles using a sample-barcoded 5' primer and a J-beta primer mix. TCRdb reanalysed the 5' RACE reads using MiXCR and keeps one entry per CDR3 protein. This table has around 1.5 million distinct CDR3 sequences, 42% appearing once. The data belong to a study of blood T cells in healthy people across ages. Findings of the study overall: Unsorted PBMCs blocked a conclusive comparison of naive and antigen-experienced cells.

The origin of this receptor is a woman aged 18-29 years in good health. The gene calls are TRBV20-1 and TRBJ2-1; TRBD2 agrees at 8 bases. The specimen was blood. CDR3 region: CSAPREGPLEQFF. The DNA for the CDR3 is TGCAGTGCTCCCCGGGAGGGACCCCTCGAGCAGTTCTTC.